Shown below are 13 T cell receptor beta chains from a single sample sequenced in a study of beta chain features in type 1 diabetes. The sequenced template was cDNA made from the entire isolated RNA. Generated by immunoSEQ multiplex PCR, the TCRdb table keeps only in-frame clones and is missing some. Of hundreds of thousands of clones listed, 17% are singletons. The sequenced sample consisted of naive CD4+ T cells from blood. Every receptor here comes from a woman between 18 and 29 years old in good health.

This clone was observed a handful of times. V is TRBV6-6 and J is TRBJ1-5, with TRBD1 as a possible D gene (6 bases). Trimming pared 2 bases from V and 9 bases from J, leaving 8 bases between. CDR1 and CDR2 from the germline V gene are MNHNY and SVGAGI (reference sequence). This CDR3 is 12 amino acids long. The CDR3, as DNA: TGTGCCAGCAGTTACACGGACAGGCCCCAGCATTTT. It translates to CASSYTDRPQHF.

The table lists this clone with a few counts. The chain joins TRBV9 to TRBJ1-1; 7 positions match TRBD1. The CDR3 covers 15 residues. Germline CDR1 and CDR2: SGDLS and YYNGEE. V shed 3 bases and J 2 bases; nucleotides not matched to a gene: 7. CDR3 protein: CASSGPDRDNTEAFF. DNA of the CDR3: TGTGCCAGCAGCGGACCAGACAGGGACAACACTGAAGCTTTCTTT. The entire variable domain, with the rest obtained from reference TRBV9 and TRBJ1-1, is as follows: DSGVTQTPKHLITATGQRVTLRCSPRSGDLSVYWYQQSLDQGLQFLIQYYNGEERAKGNILERFSAQQFPDLHSELNLSSLELGDSALYFCASSGPDRDNTEAFFGQGTRLTVV.

The chain carries TRBV10-3 and TRBJ1-1; D not certain. The CDR3 covers 13 residues. The V and J ends lost 5 bases and 1 base respectively, with 8 bases between them. The germline CDR1 and CDR2 sequences are ENHRY and SYGVKD. DNA for the CDR3: TGTGCCATCAGTATCGGCAGGAACACTGAAGCTTTCTTT. This codes for CAISIGRNTEAFF.

This clone was found a few times. The gene calls are TRBV7-2 and TRBJ1-1, with D maybe TRBD1 (5 bases). Germline loops: CDR1 SGHTA, CDR2 FQGNSA. The CDR3 sequence is 13 residues long. Between the trimmed V and J ends, which lost 6 bases and 10 bases, there was a span of 18 bases. The chain's CDR3 is CASRPKQGLLAFF. The CDR3 DNA is TGTGCCAGCAGGCCGAAGCAGGGTTTGCTAGCTTTCTTT. The whole variable domain, remainder taken from reference TRBV7-2 and TRBJ1-1, is GAGVSQSPSNKVTEKGKDVELRCDPISGHTALYWYRQSLGQGLEFLIYFQGNSAPDKSGLPSDRFSAERTGGSVSTLTIQRTQQEDSAVYLCASRPKQGLLAFFGQGTRLTVV.

The chain recombines TRBV6-5 with TRBJ2-1; 9 bases line up with TRBD1. Germline lookup yields CDR1 MNHEY and CDR2 SVGAGI. The CDR3 is 12 residues long. The junction had 4 bases not matched to a gene; V was cut back by 6 bases and J by 10 bases. The CDR3 DNA reads TGTGCCAGCAGCAATACAGGGGGCGAGCAGTTCTTC. Its translation: CASSNTGGEQFF.

The chain joins TRBV11-2 to TRBJ2-5; 7 bases map to TRBD2. The better agreement between TRBJ2-7 and the DNA end casts doubt on the J call. The CDR3 consists of 15 residues. Per the germline V gene, CDR1 is SGHAT and CDR2 is FQNNGV. The CDR3 loop reads CASSFVKGRAYEQYF. The CDR3 region has the DNA TGTGCCAGCAGCTTTGTAAAGGGGAGGGCCTACGAGCAGTACTTC.

The gene calls are TRBV7-2 and TRBJ1-2, with D uncertain. V was pared by 2 bases and J by 4 bases, with 11 bases between. This CDR3 has 14 residues. CDR1 is SGHTA, CDR2 FQGNSA, per germline. CDR3 amino acids: CASSLLVGGYGYTF. Here the CDR3 DNA reads TGTGCCAGCAGCTTATTGGTGGGAGGCTATGGCTACACCTTC.

The chain recombines TRBV10-3 with TRBJ2-3; tentatively, D is TRBD2 (5 bases). Trimming pared 0 bases from V and 0 bases from J, leaving 10 bases between. CDR3 length equals 16 residues. Germline values: CDR1 ENHRY, CDR2 SYGVKD. The CDR3 DNA reads as TGTGCCATCAGTGAGTCGGGGAGATATAGCACAGATACGCAGTATTTT. Translating gives CAISESGRYSTDTQYF.

The V call is TRBV28, the J call TRBJ1-2, with 9 nucleotides matching TRBD1. This CDR3 has 20 residues. Germline CDR1 MDHEN, CDR2 SYDVKM. Trimming cost V 4 bases and J 0 bases; bases outside gene matches: 18. The CDR3 region has the DNA TGTGCCAGCAGTTCCATCTATTCAACCCCGACAGGGGGGCCTAACTATGGCTACACCTTC. It is translated as CASSSIYSTPTGGPNYGYTF.

A word on this clone: The same CDR3 is also encoded by other DNA sequences in this sample. The chain recombines TRBV6-5 with TRBJ2-2; the D is unclear. V was cut by 4 bases and J by 4 bases, with 4 bases left in between. The CDR3 loop spans 12 amino acids. Per germline, CDR1 MNHEY and CDR2 SVGAGI. The CDR3 spells CASSSGTGELFF. For the CDR3, the DNA is TGTGCCAGCAGTTCCGGCACCGGGGAGCTGTTTTTT.

This clone was counted between two and nine times. The chain recombines TRBV7-9 with TRBJ1-5; the D is unclear. This CDR3 region has 15 residues. Trimming cost V 1 base and J 0 bases, with 7 bases left between them. Germline CDR1 reads SEHNR; CDR2 reads FQNEAQ (reference sequence). The CDR3 nucleotides read TGTGCCAGCAGCTTAGATGGGTTTAGCAATCAGCCCCAGCATTTT. Translating gives CASSLDGFSNQPQHF.

This clone was seen a handful of times. V is TRBV20-1 and J is TRBJ2-1, with D unresolved. V gave up 0 bases and J gave up 9 bases, with 6 bases separating them. This CDR3 is built from 11 residues. CDR1 is DFQATT, CDR2 SNEGSKA, per germline (reference sequence). CDR3 sequence reads: CSARDWSEQFF. The CDR3 DNA follows: TGCAGTGCTAGAGATTGGAGTGAGCAGTTCTTC.

The V call is TRBV19, the J call TRBJ2-1; no firm D call. V was cut by 9 bases and J by 7 bases, with 25 bases left in between. The CDR3 is 16 residues long. Germline V gives CDR1 LNHDA, CDR2 SQIVND (reference sequence). For the CDR3, the DNA is TGTGCCAGCGAACGCGTATGGGGTCATGGTTTGAATGAGCAGTTCTTC. Translation: CASERVWGHGLNEQFF.